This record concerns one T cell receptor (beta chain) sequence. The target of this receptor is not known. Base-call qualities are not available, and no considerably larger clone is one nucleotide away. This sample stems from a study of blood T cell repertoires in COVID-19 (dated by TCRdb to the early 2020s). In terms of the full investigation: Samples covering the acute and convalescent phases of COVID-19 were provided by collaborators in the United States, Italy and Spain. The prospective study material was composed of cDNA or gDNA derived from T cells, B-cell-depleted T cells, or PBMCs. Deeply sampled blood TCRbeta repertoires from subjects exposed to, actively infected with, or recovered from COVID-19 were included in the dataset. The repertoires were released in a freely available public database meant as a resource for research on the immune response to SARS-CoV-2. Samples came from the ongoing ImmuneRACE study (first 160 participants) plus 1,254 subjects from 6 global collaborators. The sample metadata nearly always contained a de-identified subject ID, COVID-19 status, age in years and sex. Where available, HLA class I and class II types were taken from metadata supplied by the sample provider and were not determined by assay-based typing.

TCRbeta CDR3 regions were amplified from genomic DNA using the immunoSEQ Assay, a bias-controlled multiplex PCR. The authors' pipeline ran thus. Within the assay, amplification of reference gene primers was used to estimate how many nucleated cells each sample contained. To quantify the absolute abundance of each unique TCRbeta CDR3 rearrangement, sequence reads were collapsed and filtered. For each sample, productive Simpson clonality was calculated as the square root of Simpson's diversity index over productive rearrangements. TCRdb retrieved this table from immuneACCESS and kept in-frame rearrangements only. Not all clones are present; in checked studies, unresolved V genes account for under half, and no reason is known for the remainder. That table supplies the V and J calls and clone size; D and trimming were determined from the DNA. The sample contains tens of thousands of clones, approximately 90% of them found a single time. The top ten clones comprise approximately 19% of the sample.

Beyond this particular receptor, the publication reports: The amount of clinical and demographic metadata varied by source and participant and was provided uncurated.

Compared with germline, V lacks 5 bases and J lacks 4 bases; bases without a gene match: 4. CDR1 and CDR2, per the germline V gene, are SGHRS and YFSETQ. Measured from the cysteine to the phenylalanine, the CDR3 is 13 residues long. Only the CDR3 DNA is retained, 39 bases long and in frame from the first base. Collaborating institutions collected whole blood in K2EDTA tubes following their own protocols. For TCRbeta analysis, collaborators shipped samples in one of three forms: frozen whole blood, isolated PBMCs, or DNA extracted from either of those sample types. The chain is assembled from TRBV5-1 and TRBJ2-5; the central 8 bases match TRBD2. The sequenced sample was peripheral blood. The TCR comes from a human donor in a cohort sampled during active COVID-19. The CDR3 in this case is CASSLAGGETQYF. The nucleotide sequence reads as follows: TGCGCCAGCAGTCTGGCGGGAGGAGAGACCCAGTACTTC.